Listed below are T cell receptor beta chains from one sample, sequenced in a study of blood T cell repertoires in COVID-19. The data were produced by immunoSEQ multiplex PCR, yet TCRdb's version contains in-frame clones alone and is incomplete. The table records hundreds of thousands of clones, roughly nine tenths of them present only once. The sample consisted of peripheral blood. All receptors come from a woman younger than 30 who had recovered from COVID-19. Both conserved end residues are part of each CDR3. The D gene is left open where the match is weak. The listing skips clone size in some rows; elsewhere it reads once, few, many or a size class.

clone_size: once
j_call: TRBJ1-2
d_call: -
v_call: TRBV11-3
cdr3_aa: CASSLDRYNYGYTF
cdr3_nt: TGTGCCAGCAGCTTAGACCGCTATAACTATGGCTACACCTTC

clone_size: -
j_call: TRBJ2-1
d_call: TRBD1
v_call: TRBV18
cdr3_aa: CASSAGTGAYNEQFF
cdr3_nt: TGTGCCAGCTCAGCCGGGACAGGGGCCTACAATGAGCAGTTCTTC

clone_size: few
j_call: TRBJ2-1
d_call: TRBD2
v_call: TRBV5-1
cdr3_aa: CASSWGLAGGNEQFF
cdr3_nt: TGCGCCAGCAGCTGGGGACTAGCGGGAGGTAATGAGCAGTTCTTC

clone_size: -
j_call: TRBJ1-2
d_call: -
v_call: TRBV7-2
cdr3_aa: CASSLAAGRGYTF
cdr3_nt: TGTGCCAGCAGCTTAGCTGCAGGGCGCGGCTACACCTTC

clone_size: -
j_call: TRBJ1-1
d_call: -
v_call: TRBV5-1
cdr3_aa: CASSPQGDTEAFF
cdr3_nt: TGCGCCAGCAGCCCACAGGGTGACACTGAAGCTTTCTTT

clone_size: once
j_call: TRBJ2-3
d_call: -
v_call: TRBV6-5
cdr3_aa: CASSYRSSADTQYF
cdr3_nt: TGTGCCAGCAGTTACCGGTCGAGTGCGGATACGCAGTATTTT

clone_size: -
j_call: TRBJ1-1
d_call: TRBD1
v_call: TRBV2
cdr3_aa: CASQRTGLSRDTEAFF
cdr3_nt: TGTGCCAGCCAACGGACAGGACTCTCGAGGGACACTGAAGCTTTCTTT

clone_size: -
j_call: TRBJ1-1
d_call: -
v_call: TRBV6-5
cdr3_aa: CASSQNMNTEAFF
cdr3_nt: TGTGCCAGCAGTCAAAACATGAACACTGAAGCTTTCTTT

clone_size: -
j_call: TRBJ2-1
d_call: TRBD2
v_call: TRBV7-9
cdr3_aa: CASSFPNILAGANNEQFF
cdr3_nt: TGTGCCAGCAGCTTCCCCAACATACTAGCGGGAGCGAACAATGAGCAGTTCTTC

clone_size: -
j_call: TRBJ1-2
d_call: -
v_call: TRBV7-9
cdr3_aa: CASSLSSYGYTF
cdr3_nt: TGTGCCAGCAGCTTATCGTCTTATGGCTACACCTTC

clone_size: once
j_call: TRBJ2-7
d_call: -
v_call: TRBV12-3/TRBV12-4
cdr3_aa: CASSPGLAYEQYF
cdr3_nt: TGTGCCAGCAGTCCGGGACTGGCCTACGAGCAGTACTTC

clone_size: -
j_call: TRBJ2-6
d_call: -
v_call: TRBV28
cdr3_aa: CASSSVRSSGANVLTF
cdr3_nt: TGTGCCAGCAGTTCTGTCCGGAGCTCTGGGGCCAACGTCCTGACTTTC

clone_size: few
j_call: TRBJ2-7
d_call: TRBD1
v_call: TRBV29-1
cdr3_aa: CSVIWTGGIYEQYF
cdr3_nt: TGCAGCGTTATTTGGACAGGGGGGATATACGAGCAGTACTTC

clone_size: -
j_call: TRBJ1-6
d_call: -
v_call: TRBV19
cdr3_aa: CASSIDREPENSPLHF
cdr3_nt: TGTGCCAGTAGTATTGATAGAGAGCCTGAGAATTCACCCCTCCACTTT

clone_size: -
j_call: TRBJ2-7
d_call: -
v_call: TRBV18
cdr3_aa: CASSPVYSYEQYF
cdr3_nt: TGTGCCAGCTCACCGGTTTACAGCTACGAGCAGTACTTC

clone_size: -
j_call: TRBJ1-1
d_call: -
v_call: TRBV7-6
cdr3_aa: CASSPTSASGVNTEAFF
cdr3_nt: TGTGCCAGCAGCCCAACTTCGGCATCGGGGGTCAACACTGAAGCTTTCTTT

clone_size: -
j_call: TRBJ2-7
d_call: -
v_call: TRBV6-6
cdr3_aa: CASRDILLYEQYF
cdr3_nt: TGTGCCAGCAGGGACATACTACTCTACGAGCAGTACTTC

clone_size: once
j_call: TRBJ1-1
d_call: -
v_call: TRBV27
cdr3_aa: CASSNQEGTEAFF
cdr3_nt: TGTGCCAGCAGTAACCAGGAGGGCACTGAAGCTTTCTTT

clone_size: -
j_call: TRBJ2-1
d_call: -
v_call: TRBV9
cdr3_aa: CASSVGQGYNEQFF
cdr3_nt: TGTGCCAGCAGCGTAGGTCAGGGCTACAATGAGCAGTTCTTC

clone_size: -
j_call: TRBJ1-2
d_call: -
v_call: TRBV27
cdr3_aa: CASSSLSAQGWGYTF
cdr3_nt: TGTGCCAGCAGTTCCCTCTCCGCCCAGGGGTGGGGCTACACCTTC

clone_size: -
j_call: TRBJ1-1
d_call: -
v_call: TRBV4-1
cdr3_aa: CASSQASGLGTEAFF
cdr3_nt: TGCGCCAGCAGCCAAGCTTCGGGGTTGGGGACTGAAGCTTTCTTT

clone_size: -
j_call: TRBJ2-5
d_call: TRBD2
v_call: TRBV7-9
cdr3_aa: CASSRTSGSYDVSRETQYF
cdr3_nt: TGTGCCAGCAGCAGGACTAGCGGGAGTTATGACGTTAGTCGAGAGACCCAGTACTTC

clone_size: -
j_call: TRBJ1-2
d_call: TRBD1
v_call: TRBV9
cdr3_aa: CASSALGTGQLYGYTF
cdr3_nt: TGTGCCAGCAGTGCATTAGGGACAGGGCAACTCTATGGCTACACCTTC

clone_size: once
j_call: TRBJ2-5
d_call: -
v_call: TRBV6-1
cdr3_aa: CASSETKGRVAREETQYF
cdr3_nt: TGTGCCAGCAGTGAAACCAAAGGGAGAGTAGCGCGAGAAGAGACCCAGTACTTC

clone_size: once
j_call: TRBJ1-1
d_call: -
v_call: TRBV6-4
cdr3_aa: CASSVQLNTEAFF
cdr3_nt: TGTGCCAGCAGTGTACAGTTGAACACTGAAGCTTTCTTT

clone_size: -
j_call: TRBJ2-7
d_call: -
v_call: TRBV7-9
cdr3_aa: CATGGVRYEQYF
cdr3_nt: TGTGCCACCGGCGGGGTTAGGTACGAGCAGTACTTC

clone_size: few
j_call: TRBJ2-7
d_call: -
v_call: TRBV29-1
cdr3_aa: CSVEDSSYEQYF
cdr3_nt: TGCAGCGTTGAAGACAGCTCCTACGAGCAGTACTTC

clone_size: once
j_call: TRBJ2-5
d_call: -
v_call: TRBV25-1
cdr3_aa: CASSESMGVSKSQETQYF
cdr3_nt: TGTGCCAGCAGTGAATCGATGGGCGTATCAAAATCTCAAGAGACCCAGTACTTC

clone_size: -
j_call: TRBJ2-2
d_call: TRBD1
v_call: TRBV7-8
cdr3_aa: CASSFRGTGELFF
cdr3_nt: TGTGCCAGCAGCTTCAGGGGGACCGGGGAGCTGTTTTTT

clone_size: -
j_call: TRBJ1-1
d_call: -
v_call: TRBV4-3
cdr3_aa: CASSQAPGRQNTEAFF
cdr3_nt: TGCGCCAGCAGCCAGGCCCCGGGAAGGCAGAACACTGAAGCTTTCTTT

clone_size: -
j_call: TRBJ2-1
d_call: -
v_call: TRBV7-9
cdr3_aa: CASSLVWENGRYYNEQFF
cdr3_nt: TGTGCCAGCAGCTTAGTTTGGGAGAACGGACGGTACTACAATGAGCAGTTCTTC

clone_size: -
j_call: TRBJ2-7
d_call: -
v_call: TRBV7-9
cdr3_aa: CASSLAGGSYEQYF
cdr3_nt: TGTGCCAGCAGCTTAGCTGGGGGCAGTTACGAGCAGTACTTC

clone_size: -
j_call: TRBJ1-6
d_call: -
v_call: TRBV19
cdr3_aa: CASGIQGPNSPLHF
cdr3_nt: TGTGCCAGTGGAATACAGGGTCCTAATTCACCCCTCCACTTT

clone_size: few
j_call: TRBJ1-1
d_call: TRBD1
v_call: TRBV25-1
cdr3_aa: CASSETQDRGHGEAFF
cdr3_nt: TGTGCCAGCAGTGAAACCCAGGACAGGGGGCATGGTGAAGCTTTCTTT

clone_size: -
j_call: TRBJ2-5
d_call: -
v_call: TRBV2
cdr3_aa: CASSGQRASQETQYF
cdr3_nt: TGTGCCAGCAGTGGTCAGCGGGCCAGCCAAGAGACCCAGTACTTC

clone_size: -
j_call: TRBJ2-1
d_call: -
v_call: TRBV3-1/TRBV3-2
cdr3_aa: CASSQEMRNEQFF
cdr3_nt: TGTGCCAGCAGCCAAGAGATGCGGAATGAGCAGTTCTTC

clone_size: -
j_call: TRBJ2-3
d_call: TRBD2
v_call: TRBV4-3
cdr3_aa: CASSQASTSWSTDTQYF
cdr3_nt: TGCGCCAGCAGCCAAGCCTCGACTAGCTGGAGCACAGATACGCAGTATTTT

clone_size: -
j_call: TRBJ2-2
d_call: -
v_call: TRBV19
cdr3_aa: CAGGSGFGGELFF
cdr3_nt: TGTGCCGGCGGTTCGGGTTTCGGCGGGGAGCTGTTTTTT

clone_size: once
j_call: TRBJ2-3
d_call: -
v_call: TRBV7-9
cdr3_aa: CASSRETRPSTDTQYF
cdr3_nt: TGTGCCAGCAGCCGTGAGACTAGGCCTAGCACAGATACGCAGTATTTT